This T cell receptor beta chain was identified in a study of blood T cell repertoires in COVID-19. Generated by immunoSEQ multiplex PCR, the TCRdb table keeps only in-frame clones and is missing some. This sample has 150,000 to 200,000 clones; around four fifths occur once, and the top ten carry 2.5% to 3%. This CDR3 is 17 amino acids long. Germline V gene data show CDR1 as SGHRS and CDR2 as YFSETQ. V shed 1 base, J shed 5 bases, and the junction held 8 bases outside the gene matches. The sequence derives from a woman aged 80 or older with active or convalescent COVID-19. V gene TRBV5-1 combines with J gene TRBJ2-3; TRBD2 matches 12 bases. Sample: peripheral blood. The chain's CDR3 is CASSLYTSGGQVDTQYF. The CDR3, as DNA: TGCGCCAGCAGCTTGTATACTAGCGGGGGGCAAGTAGATACGCAGTATTTT.